Below are 32 T cell receptor beta chains sequenced from a single sample in a study of shared clonotypes between healthy human individuals. Only in-frame clones appear in the TCRdb table, and some are missing; sequencing was by immunoSEQ multiplex PCR. This sample has 2.3 million or so clones, with 85% to 95% found just once. Sequencing used naive CD4+ T cells from PBMCs. Subset reported: CD45RA+ positively selected. Receptors were obtained from a man between 18 and 29 years old in good health. Some clones in this sample may be carry-over from other donors' samples.

CDR3 nucleotide sequence: TGTGCCAGCAGTGCCGTGTTCGGGATAACTAACTATGGCTACACCTTC. Its translation: CASSAVFGITNYGYTF. The genes are TRBV6-4 and TRBJ1-2; D is unresolved. With 4 bases removed from V and 0 bases from J, the gap between germline ends came to 15 bases. Germline CDR1 is MRHNA and CDR2 is SNTAGT. CDR3 length: 16 amino acids.

J is TRBJ1-4 and V is TRBV18; possible D gene TRBD1, 5 bases. Germline V gene data show CDR1 as KGHSH and CDR2 as LQKENI. The CDR3 extends over 13 amino acids. Between the trimmed V and J ends, which lost 3 bases and 11 bases, there was a span of 13 bases. The DNA of the CDR3 is TGTGCCAGCTCACCTGGGGCGGCGTGGAAACTGTTTTTT. The encoded protein is CASSPGAAWKLFF.

This rearrangement joins TRBV28 to TRBJ1-1; no definite D call. The CDR3 length is 11 residues. CDR1 is MDHEN, CDR2 SYDVKM, per germline. The V and J ends lost 8 bases and 8 bases respectively, with 12 bases between them. CDR3: CASHTWSEAFF. DNA of the CDR3: TGTGCCAGCCACACCTGGTCAGAAGCTTTCTTT.

V and J are TRBV7-3 and TRBJ2-6; D is ambiguous. Germline V lookup: CDR1 SGHTA, CDR2 FQGTGA. The CDR3 runs 15 residues. Trimming cost V 5 bases and J 0 bases, with 8 bases left between them. CDR3 in DNA: TGTGCCAGCAGCCGGACGAGCTCTGGGGCCAACGTCCTGACTTTC. Its translation is CASSRTSSGANVLTF.

The J gene is TRBJ2-7, the V gene TRBV6-1; 8 bases are shared with TRBD2. The CDR3 is 13 residues long. Germline V lookup: CDR1 MNHNS, CDR2 SASEGT. The V and J ends lost 5 bases and 3 bases, in that order; junction bases with no gene match: 3. The CDR3 DNA reads TGTGCCAGCAGTCTAAGCGGGAGCTACGAGCAGTACTTC. It is translated as CASSLSGSYEQYF.

The chain has TRBV6-5 and TRBJ1-3; D is perhaps TRBD1 (5 bases). Trimming pared 7 bases from V and 0 bases from J, leaving 13 bases between. The germline V gene encodes CDR1 MNHEY and CDR2 SVGAGI. This CDR3 has 15 amino acids. The CDR3: CASKRDAGSGNTIYF. In DNA, the CDR3 is TGTGCCAGCAAAAGGGACGCCGGCTCTGGAAACACCATATATTTT.

The V call is TRBV15, the J call TRBJ2-3; D gene uncertain. Looked up from germline, CDR1 is LNHNV and CDR2 is YYDKDF (reference sequence). The V gene lost 0 bases and the J gene lost 3 bases, with 7 bases spanning the gap. The CDR3 extends over 14 amino acids. CDR3 sequence (DNA): TGTGCCACCAGCAGAGATCCCAGGACAGATACGCAGTATTTT. Translation gives CATSRDPRTDTQYF.

The chain is built from TRBV9 and TRBJ2-7; D might be TRBD1 or TRBD2, each matching 5 bases. Trimming took off 4 bases at V and 0 bases at J, with 14 bases between the two ends. The CDR3 loop spans 15 amino acids. Germline V gives CDR1 SGDLS, CDR2 YYNGEE. The DNA of the CDR3 is TGTGCCAGCAGCCCCCGCGAGGGGCCCTCCTACGAGCAGTACTTC. Its translation: CASSPREGPSYEQYF.

This chain uses TRBV28 with TRBJ2-7, with 7 bases fitting TRBD2. This CDR3 region has 15 residues. Germline CDR1 MDHEN, CDR2 SYDVKM. The V segment lost 2 bases and the J segment 2 bases; nucleotides outside the gene matches: 6. The CDR3 reads CASSLLAAGPYEQYF. Here the CDR3 DNA reads TGTGCCAGCAGTTTACTAGCGGCCGGCCCCTACGAGCAGTACTTC.

This clone was observed a single time. V is TRBV6-1 and J is TRBJ1-2, with D perhaps TRBD1 (6 bases). CDR3 length: 14 amino acids. The V and J ends lost 5 bases and 4 bases respectively, with 14 bases between them. Germline V lookup: CDR1 MNHNS, CDR2 SASEGT. CDR3 coding DNA: TGTGCCAGCAGTACGGAGGGAGGGGGCTATGGCTACACCTTC. It is translated as CASSTEGGGYGYTF.

The chain carries TRBV27 and TRBJ2-3; 13 nucleotides agree with TRBD2. The CDR3 covers 14 residues. The J segment lost 15 bases and the V segment lost 5 bases, leaving 11 bases of the junction unmatched. In germline, CDR1 is MNHEY, CDR2 SMNVEV (reference sequence). CDR3 coding DNA: TGTGCCAGCAGTCCCGGACTAGCGGGAGTTGGCTTCTATTTT. This encodes CASSPGLAGVGFYF.

This chain connects TRBV28 to TRBJ2-7; TRBD2 aligns across 11 bases. J was trimmed by 4 bases and V by 1 base; bases with no gene match: 3. The V gene's germline CDR1 is MDHEN and CDR2 SYDVKM. This CDR3 has 15 residues. Here the CDR3 DNA reads TGTGCCAGCAGTTTATTAGCGGGAGGGGGGTACGAGCAGTACTTC. It codes for CASSLLAGGGYEQYF. Full variable domain (outside the CDR3, taken from reference TRBV28 and TRBJ2-7): DVKVTQSSRYLVKRTGEKVFLECVQDMDHENMFWYRQDPGLGLRLIYFSYDVKMKEKGDIPEGYSVSREKKERFSLILESASTNQTSMYLCASSLLAGGGYEQYFGPGTRLTVT.

The chain employs TRBV28 and TRBJ2-1, with TRBD2 as a possible D gene (7 bases). Per germline, CDR1 MDHEN and CDR2 SYDVKM. This CDR3 region has 12 residues. Trimming removed 5 bases at V and 8 bases at J, with 10 bases between. CDR3 DNA: TGTGCCAGCAGTGGGGGGGGCGATGAGCAGTTCTTC. Protein product: CASSGGGDEQFF.

The V gene is TRBV27, the J gene TRBJ2-1, with D possibly being TRBD1 (5 bases). This CDR3 contains 16 residues. V was shortened by 6 bases and J by 6 bases, with 21 bases between the two germline ends. Germline lookup yields CDR1 MNHEY and CDR2 SMNVEV (reference sequence). CDR3 loop: CASSQIGQGSGNEQFF. Here the CDR3 DNA reads TGTGCCAGCAGCCAAATTGGGCAGGGTTCCGGCAATGAGCAGTTCTTC.

The chain uses TRBV9 and TRBJ1-1; TRBD1 is a possible D gene (5 bases). This CDR3 spans 16 amino acids. V gave up 1 base and J gave up 1 base, with 14 bases separating them. Germline V gives CDR1 SGDLS, CDR2 YYNGEE. The CDR3 spells CASSVPLGGGNTEAFF. DNA for the CDR3: TGTGCCAGCAGCGTACCCTTGGGCGGGGGGAACACTGAAGCTTTCTTT.

The chain recombines TRBV7-3 with TRBJ1-3, with 10 bases aligning to TRBD1. CDR3 length: 17 residues. Trimming cost V 5 bases and J 0 bases; bases outside gene matches: 7. Germline V gene data show CDR1 as SGHTA and CDR2 as FQGTGA. CDR3 in DNA: TGTGCCAGCAGCACTAGGGGACAGGGGACCTCTGGAAACACCATATATTTT. This codes for CASSTRGQGTSGNTIYF.

A single count supports this clone. The chain couples TRBV7-2 to TRBJ2-7; D remains unclear. CDR3 length: 14 residues. V was cut by 0 bases and J by 3 bases, with 9 bases left in between. CDR1 and CDR2 (germline): SGHTA, FQGNSA. CDR3 sequence: CASSLATNNYEQYF. As DNA, the CDR3 is TGTGCCAGCAGCTTAGCGACAAACAACTACGAGCAGTACTTC.

The chain carries TRBV7-9 and TRBJ2-7; maybe TRBD2 (6 bases). This CDR3 is 14 amino acids long. Trimming stripped 7 bases from V and 6 bases from J, with 19 bases between. Germline CDR1 SEHNR, CDR2 FQNEAQ (reference sequence). The chain's CDR3 is CASTPGTSPPEQYF. The CDR3 coding sequence is TGTGCCAGCACCCCAGGGACTTCCCCCCCCGAGCAGTACTTC.

The chain employs TRBV2 and TRBJ2-7, with D possibly TRBD2 on 6 matching bases. The germline V and J ends were trimmed by 3 bases and 2 bases, with 11 bases remaining between them. The CDR3 sequence is 14 residues long. The V gene's germline CDR1 is SNHLY and CDR2 FYNNEI. The CDR3 reads CASSDKGGTYEQYF. For the CDR3, the DNA is TGTGCCAGCAGTGATAAGGGAGGAACCTACGAGCAGTACTTC.

V and J are TRBV30 and TRBJ1-1; the D is unclear. The CDR3 spans 13 residues. Looked up from germline, CDR1 is GTSNPN and CDR2 is SVGIG (reference sequence). V was pared by 0 bases and J by 4 bases, with 9 bases between. The CDR3 spells CAWSVGESTEAFF. The CDR3 coding sequence is TGTGCCTGGAGTGTAGGCGAGTCCACTGAAGCTTTCTTT.

This chain links TRBV6-5 with TRBJ1-2, with 8 bases identical to TRBD1. V lost 5 bases, J lost 9 bases, and 8 bases stayed unmatched. The germline V gene has CDR1 MNHEY and CDR2 SVGAGI. The CDR3 has 13 residues. CDR3 nucleotide sequence: TGTGCCAGCAGTGGGGACAGGCGCTCAAGCTACACCTTC. Its protein is CASSGDRRSSYTF.

The chain's CDR3 is CASSLGSSRTGELFF. DNA of the CDR3: TGCGCCAGCAGCTTGGGATCTAGTAGGACCGGGGAGCTGTTTTTT. V is TRBV5-1 and J is TRBJ2-2; D is ambiguous. The CDR3 is made up of 15 amino acids. The germline gives CDR1 SGHRS, CDR2 YFSETQ. The ends were cut back, 0 bases at V and 5 bases at J, with 11 bases in the middle.

The rearrangement links TRBV18 to TRBJ2-1; tentatively, D is TRBD2 (5 bases). Germline CDR1 KGHSH, CDR2 LQKENI. This CDR3 is 15 amino acids long. The ends were cut back, 3 bases at V and 6 bases at J, with 15 bases in the middle. CDR3 in amino acids: CASSPRARLGNEQFF. CDR3 nucleotides: TGTGCCAGCTCACCGAGGGCTAGATTAGGCAATGAGCAGTTCTTC.

In its sample, this clone was seen once. The V gene is TRBV28, the J gene TRBJ1-2; D is possibly TRBD1 (6 bases). V was clipped by 6 bases and J by 4 bases, with 15 bases between them. Germline assignment: CDR1 MDHEN and CDR2 SYDVKM. This CDR3 region has 14 residues. In DNA, the CDR3 is TGTGCCAGCAGCCCCCCCAGGGGTGGCTATGGCTACACCTTC. Amino acids: CASSPPRGGYGYTF.

As to this clone: This specimen includes other DNA sequences encoding the same CDR3. This chain joins TRBV5-4 and TRBJ2-5; TRBD1 matches at 9 bases. CDR1 and CDR2 from the germline V gene are SGHNT and YYREEE (reference sequence). The CDR3 has 14 amino acids. Trimming took 3 bases from V and 3 from J; bases not matched to a gene: 3. CDR3: CASSSRDREETQYF. In nucleotides, the CDR3 is TGTGCCAGCAGCTCCAGGGACAGGGAAGAGACCCAGTACTTC. Looking up the rest from reference TRBV5-4 and TRBJ2-5 gives the full variable domain: ETGVTQSPTHLIKTRGQQVTLRCSSQSGHNTVSWYQQALGQGPQFIFQYYREEENGRGNFPPRFSGLQFPNYSSELNVNALELDDSALYLCASSSRDREETQYFGPGTRLLVL.

The V and J genes are TRBV7-8 and TRBJ2-2; the D is unclear. The ends were cut back, 0 bases at V and 8 bases at J, with 10 bases in the middle. CDR1 is SGHVS and CDR2 is FQNEAQ in the germline V gene. The CDR3 consists of 14 residues. Here the CDR3 reads CASSLASPRGELFF. Written as DNA, the CDR3 is TGTGCCAGCAGCTTAGCCTCACCCAGAGGGGAGCTGTTTTTT.

The chain uses TRBV27 and TRBJ2-7; TRBD2 is a possible D gene (6 bases). Deletions cut 3 bases from V and 5 bases from J, with 23 bases between. Germline V lookup: CDR1 MNHEY, CDR2 SMNVEV (reference sequence). CDR3 length equals 17 residues. This chain's CDR3 is CASSFLGTSPGIHEQYF. Here the CDR3 DNA reads TGTGCCAGCAGTTTCCTCGGGACTTCCCCCGGTATTCACGAGCAGTACTTC.

With respect to this clone: Other DNA sequences in the sample encode the same CDR3. The chain joins TRBV6-5 to TRBJ2-7, with a weak D call TRBD1 (5 bases). V was cut by 3 bases and J by 1 base, with 10 bases left in between. CDR1 MNHEY and CDR2 SVGAGI come from the germline V gene. The CDR3 runs 14 residues. This CDR3 is CASSYRAGSYEQYF. The CDR3 DNA is TGTGCCAGCAGTTATCGGGCAGGGTCCTACGAGCAGTACTTC.

About this clone: At the DNA level, this CDR3 is encoded by other sequences in the same sample as well. The chain has TRBV9 and TRBJ2-1; 14 bases match TRBD2. The V segment lost 0 bases and the J segment 0 bases; nucleotides outside the gene matches: 2. The CDR3 sequence is 18 residues long. The germline CDR1 and CDR2 sequences are SGDLS and YYNGEE. The CDR3 nucleotides read TGTGCCAGCAGCGTAGGACTAGCGGGAGGGAGCTCCTACAATGAGCAGTTCTTC. Amino acid sequence: CASSVGLAGGSSYNEQFF.

As for this clone: The sample contains more than one DNA sequence encoding this CDR3. V is TRBV18 and J is TRBJ1-4; 7 nucleotides agree with TRBD1. Germline CDR1 and CDR2: KGHSH and LQKENI. The CDR3 is 15 residues long. V lost 3 bases, J lost 3 bases, and 4 bases stayed unmatched. The chain's CDR3 is CASSPPGTANEKLFF. CDR3 nucleotides: TGTGCCAGCTCACCCCCTGGGACAGCTAATGAAAAACTGTTTTTT.

The genes are TRBV5-1 and TRBJ2-7; 13 bases match TRBD2. The CDR3 is 15 residues long. Germline CDR1 reads SGHRS; CDR2 reads YFSETQ. The V segment lost 3 bases and the J segment 3 bases; nucleotides outside the gene matches: 3. The CDR3 region has the DNA TGCGCCAGCAGCTCGGGACTAGCGGGATTCTACGAGCAGTACTTC. It encodes CASSSGLAGFYEQYF.

V gene TRBV28 combines with J gene TRBJ2-7; 13 positions agree with TRBD2. V lost 2 bases to trimming and J lost 5 bases; unmatched junction nucleotides: 9. Germline assignment: CDR1 MDHEN and CDR2 SYDVKM. The CDR3 sequence is 17 residues long. The DNA for the CDR3 is TGTGCCAGCAGTTTAAACTGGCGGACTAGCGGGGGCCACGAGCAGTACTTC. This sequence encodes CASSLNWRTSGGHEQYF.